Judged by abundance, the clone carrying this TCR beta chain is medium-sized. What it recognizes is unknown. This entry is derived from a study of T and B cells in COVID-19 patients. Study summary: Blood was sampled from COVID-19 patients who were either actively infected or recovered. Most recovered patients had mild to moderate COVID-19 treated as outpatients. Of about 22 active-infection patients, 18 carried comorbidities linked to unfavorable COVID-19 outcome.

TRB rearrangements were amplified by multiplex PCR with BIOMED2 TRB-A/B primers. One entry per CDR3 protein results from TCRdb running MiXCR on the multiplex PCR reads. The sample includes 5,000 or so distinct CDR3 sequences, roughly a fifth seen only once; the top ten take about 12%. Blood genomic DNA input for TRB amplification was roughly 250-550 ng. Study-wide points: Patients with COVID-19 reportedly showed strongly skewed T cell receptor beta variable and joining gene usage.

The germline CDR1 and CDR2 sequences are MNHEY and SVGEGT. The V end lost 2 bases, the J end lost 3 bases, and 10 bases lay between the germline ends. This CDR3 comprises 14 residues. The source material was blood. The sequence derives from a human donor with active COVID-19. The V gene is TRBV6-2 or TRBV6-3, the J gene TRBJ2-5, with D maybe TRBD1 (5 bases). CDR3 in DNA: TGTGCCAGCAGTTACCAGGGTAGGGAAGAGACCCAGTACTTC. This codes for CASSYQGREETQYF.